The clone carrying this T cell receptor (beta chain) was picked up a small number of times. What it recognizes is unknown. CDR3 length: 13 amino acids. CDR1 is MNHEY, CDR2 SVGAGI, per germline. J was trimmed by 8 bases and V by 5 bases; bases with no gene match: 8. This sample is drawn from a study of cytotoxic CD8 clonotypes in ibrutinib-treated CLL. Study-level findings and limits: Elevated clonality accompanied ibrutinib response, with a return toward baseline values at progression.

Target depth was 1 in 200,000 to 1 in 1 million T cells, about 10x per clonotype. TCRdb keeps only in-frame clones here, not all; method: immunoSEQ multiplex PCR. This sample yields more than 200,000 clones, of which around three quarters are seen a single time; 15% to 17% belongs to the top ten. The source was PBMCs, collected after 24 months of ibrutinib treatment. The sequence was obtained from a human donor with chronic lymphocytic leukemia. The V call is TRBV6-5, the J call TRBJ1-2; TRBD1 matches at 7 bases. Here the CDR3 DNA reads TGTGCCAGCAGTACCGGGACAGATCTGGGCTACACCTTC. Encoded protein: CASSTGTDLGYTF.